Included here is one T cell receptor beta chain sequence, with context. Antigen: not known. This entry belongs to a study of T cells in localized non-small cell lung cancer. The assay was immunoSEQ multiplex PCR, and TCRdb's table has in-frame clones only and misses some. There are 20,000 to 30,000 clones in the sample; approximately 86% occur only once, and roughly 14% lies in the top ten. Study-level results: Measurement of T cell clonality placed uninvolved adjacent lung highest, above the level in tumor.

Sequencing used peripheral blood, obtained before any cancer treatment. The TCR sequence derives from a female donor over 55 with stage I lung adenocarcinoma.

CDR3 sequence reads: CASSLQGASSGELFF. The CDR3 nucleotides read TGTGCCAGCAGCTTGCAGGGGGCGTCCAGTGGGGAGCTGTTTTTT. The rearrangement joins TRBV11-2 to TRBJ2-2; 8 positions match TRBD1. Germline values: CDR1 SGHAT, CDR2 FQNNGV. The CDR3 covers 15 residues. V gave up 3 bases and J gave up 8 bases; unmatched junction bases: 8. The full variable domain, with the rest looked up from reference TRBV11-2 and TRBJ2-2, is EAGVAQSPRYKIIEKRQSVAFWCNPISGHATLYWYQQILGQGPKLLIQFQNNGVVDDSQLPKDRFSAERLKGVDSTLKIQPAKLEDSAVYLCASSLQGASSGELFFGEGSRLTVL.